This T cell receptor beta chain derives from a study of shared clonotypes between healthy human individuals. The CDR3 spans 14 residues. Trimming shortened V by 3 bases and J by 4 bases, and 13 bases separated the two germline ends. The germline CDR1 and CDR2 sequences are LNHDA and SQIVND (reference sequence). Libraries were prepared by immunoSEQ multiplex PCR; TCRdb keeps only in-frame clonotypes and omits some of them. The sample includes approximately 500,000 clones, over 75% of them seen just once. The sequence came from a woman aged 35 to 49 in good health. Some clones in this sample may be carry-over from other donors' samples. The chain couples TRBV19 to TRBJ2-7; D is undetermined. The sequenced sample was PBMCs. In nucleotides, the CDR3 is TGTGCCAGTAGTATTTCGCAGACGGGTTACGAGCAGTACTTC. Protein product: CASSISQTGYEQYF. Drawing the rest from reference TRBV19 and TRBJ2-7, the complete variable domain is DGGITQSPKYLFRKEGQNVTLSCEQNLNHDAMYWYRQDPGQGLRLIYYSQIVNDFQKGDIAEGYSVSREKKESFPLTVTSAQKNPTAFYLCASSISQTGYEQYFGPGTRLTVT.